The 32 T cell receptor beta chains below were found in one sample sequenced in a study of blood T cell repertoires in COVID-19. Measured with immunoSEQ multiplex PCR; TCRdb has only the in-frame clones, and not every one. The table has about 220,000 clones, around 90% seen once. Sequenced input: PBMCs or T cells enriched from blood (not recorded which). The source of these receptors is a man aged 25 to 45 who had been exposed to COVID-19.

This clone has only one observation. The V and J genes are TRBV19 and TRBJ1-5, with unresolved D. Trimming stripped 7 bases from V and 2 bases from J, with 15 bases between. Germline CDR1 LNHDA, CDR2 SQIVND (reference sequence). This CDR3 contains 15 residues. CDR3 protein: CASTNSGKGNQPQHF. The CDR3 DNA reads TGTGCCAGTACCAATTCGGGGAAGGGCAATCAGCCCCAGCATTTT.

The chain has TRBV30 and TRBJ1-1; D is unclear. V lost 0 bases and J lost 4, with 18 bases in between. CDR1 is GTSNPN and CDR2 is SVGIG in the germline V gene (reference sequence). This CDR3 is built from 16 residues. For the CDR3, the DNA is TGTGCCTGGAGTGTACGTCCGCCGGGGTTGGTCACTGAAGCTTTCTTT. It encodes CAWSVRPPGLVTEAFF. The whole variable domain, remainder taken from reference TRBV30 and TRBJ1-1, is SQTIHQWPATLVQPVGSPLSLECTVEGTSNPNLYWYRQAAGRGLQLLFYSVGIGQISSEVPQNLSASRPQDRQFILSSKKLLLSDSGFYLCAWSVRPPGLVTEAFFGQGTRLTVV.

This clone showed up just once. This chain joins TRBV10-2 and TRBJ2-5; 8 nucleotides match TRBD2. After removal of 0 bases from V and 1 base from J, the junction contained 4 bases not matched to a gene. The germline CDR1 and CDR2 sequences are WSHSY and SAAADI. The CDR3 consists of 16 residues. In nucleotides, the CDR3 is TGCGCCAGCAGTGAGTCAAGCGGGGGAGCCCAAGAGACCCAGTACTTC. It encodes CASSESSGGAQETQYF.

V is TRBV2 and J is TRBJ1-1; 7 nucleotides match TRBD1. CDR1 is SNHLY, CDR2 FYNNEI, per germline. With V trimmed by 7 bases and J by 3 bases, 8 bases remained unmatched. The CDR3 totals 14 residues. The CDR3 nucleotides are TGTGCCAGCACCCGGACAGGCACGTACACTGAAGCTTTCTTT. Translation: CASTRTGTYTEAFF.

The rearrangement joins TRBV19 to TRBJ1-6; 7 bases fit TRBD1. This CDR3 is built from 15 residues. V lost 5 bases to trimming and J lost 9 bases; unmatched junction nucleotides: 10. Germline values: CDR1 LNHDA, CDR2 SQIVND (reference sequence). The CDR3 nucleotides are TGTGCCAGTAGTTATGAAGGGGGCACGGGTTCACCCCTCCACTTT. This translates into CASSYEGGTGSPLHF. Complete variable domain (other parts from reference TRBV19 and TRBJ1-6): DGGITQSPKYLFRKEGQNVTLSCEQNLNHDAMYWYRQDPGQGLRLIYYSQIVNDFQKGDIAEGYSVSREKKESFPLTVTSAQKNPTAFYLCASSYEGGTGSPLHFGNGTRLTVT.

CDR3 nucleotides: TGTGCCAGCGCCCAGAGGACAGGGGGTGAGCAGTTCTTC. This gives the protein CASAQRTGGEQFF. J is TRBJ2-1 and V is TRBV2; 10 bases map to TRBD1. Unmatched junction bases numbered 7, after V lost 8 bases and J lost 9 bases. CDR3 length: 13 amino acids. Germline V CDR1 and CDR2: SNHLY, FYNNEI. Filled out from reference TRBV2 and TRBJ2-1, the complete variable domain reads EPEVTQTPSHQVTQMGQEVILRCVPISNHLYFYWYRQILGQKVEFLVSFYNNEISEKSEIFDDQFSVERPDGSNFTLKIRSTKLEDSAMYFCASAQRTGGEQFFGPGTRLTVL.

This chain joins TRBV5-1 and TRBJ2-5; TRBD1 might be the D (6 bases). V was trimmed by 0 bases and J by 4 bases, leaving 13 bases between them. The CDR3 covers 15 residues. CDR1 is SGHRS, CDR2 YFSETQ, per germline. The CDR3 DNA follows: TGCGCCAGCAGCTTGGACGGGCGAGGGGGAGAGACCCAGTACTTC. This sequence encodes CASSLDGRGGETQYF. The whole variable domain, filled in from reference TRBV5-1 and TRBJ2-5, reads KAGVTQTPRYLIKTRGQQVTLSCSPISGHRSVSWYQQTPGQGLQFLFEYFSETQRNKGNFPGRFSGRQFSNSRSEMNVSTLELGDSALYLCASSLDGRGGETQYFGPGTRLLVL.

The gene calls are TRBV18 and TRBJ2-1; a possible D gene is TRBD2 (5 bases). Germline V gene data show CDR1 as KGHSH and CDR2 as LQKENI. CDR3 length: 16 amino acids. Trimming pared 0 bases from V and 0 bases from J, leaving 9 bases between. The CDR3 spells CASSPPAGISYNEQFF. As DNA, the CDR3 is TGTGCCAGCTCACCACCGGCCGGGATCTCCTACAATGAGCAGTTCTTC.

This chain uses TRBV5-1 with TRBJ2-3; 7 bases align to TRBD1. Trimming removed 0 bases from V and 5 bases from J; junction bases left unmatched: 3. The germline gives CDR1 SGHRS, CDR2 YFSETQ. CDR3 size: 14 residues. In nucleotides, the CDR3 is TGCGCCAGCAGCTTGGAACAGGGGATAGATACGCAGTATTTT. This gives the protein CASSLEQGIDTQYF.

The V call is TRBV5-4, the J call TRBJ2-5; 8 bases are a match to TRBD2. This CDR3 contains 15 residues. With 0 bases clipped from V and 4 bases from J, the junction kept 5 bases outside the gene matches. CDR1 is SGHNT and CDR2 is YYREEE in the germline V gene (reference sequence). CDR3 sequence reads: CASSLAGTRGETQYF. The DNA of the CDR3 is TGTGCCAGCAGCTTGGCCGGGACTAGGGGAGAGACCCAGTACTTC.

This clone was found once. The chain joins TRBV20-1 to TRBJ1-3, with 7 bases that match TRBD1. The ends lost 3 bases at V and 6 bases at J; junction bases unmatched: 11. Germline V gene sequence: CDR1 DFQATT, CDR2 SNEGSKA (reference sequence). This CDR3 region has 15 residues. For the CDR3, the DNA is TGCAGTGCTAGTGACCGACAGGGAATAGTAAACACCATATATTTT. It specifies CSASDRQGIVNTIYF.

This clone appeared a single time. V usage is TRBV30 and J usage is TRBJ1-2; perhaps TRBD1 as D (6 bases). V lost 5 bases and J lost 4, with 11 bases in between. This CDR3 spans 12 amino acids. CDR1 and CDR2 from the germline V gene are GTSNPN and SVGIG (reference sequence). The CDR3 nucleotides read TGTGCCTGGGGTGGGACACCCTATGGCTACACCTTC. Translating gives CAWGGTPYGYTF.

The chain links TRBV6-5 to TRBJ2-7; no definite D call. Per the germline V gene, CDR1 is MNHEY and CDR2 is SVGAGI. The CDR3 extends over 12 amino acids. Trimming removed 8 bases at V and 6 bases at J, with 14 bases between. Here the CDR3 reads CASHRRLGEQYF. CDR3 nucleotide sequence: TGTGCCAGCCACAGAAGGTTGGGCGAGCAGTACTTC.

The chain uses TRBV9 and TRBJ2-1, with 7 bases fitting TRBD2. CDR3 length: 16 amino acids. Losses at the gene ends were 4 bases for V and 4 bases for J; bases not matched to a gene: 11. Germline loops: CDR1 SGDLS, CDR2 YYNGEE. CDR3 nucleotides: TGTGCCAGCAGCCCTTCTCTCAGCGGGGTGTACAATGAGCAGTTCTTC. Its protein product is CASSPSLSGVYNEQFF.

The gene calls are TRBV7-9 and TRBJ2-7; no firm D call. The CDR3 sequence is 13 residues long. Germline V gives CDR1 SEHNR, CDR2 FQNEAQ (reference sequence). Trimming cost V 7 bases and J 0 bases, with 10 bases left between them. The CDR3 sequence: CASIHLGSYEQYF. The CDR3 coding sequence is TGTGCCAGCATACACCTAGGCTCCTACGAGCAGTACTTC.

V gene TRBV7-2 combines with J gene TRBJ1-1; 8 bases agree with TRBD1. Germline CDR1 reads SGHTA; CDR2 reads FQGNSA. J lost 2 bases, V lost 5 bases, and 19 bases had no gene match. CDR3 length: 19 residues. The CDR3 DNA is TGTGCCAGCAGCCCAGGGGGCTCAGGCGGGTCAGTCAGAAACACTGAAGCTTTCTTT. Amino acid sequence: CASSPGGSGGSVRNTEAFF.

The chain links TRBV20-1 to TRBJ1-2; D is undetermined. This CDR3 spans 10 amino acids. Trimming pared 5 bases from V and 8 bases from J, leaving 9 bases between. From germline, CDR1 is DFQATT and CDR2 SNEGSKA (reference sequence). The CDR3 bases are TGCAGTGCTGTCCTTAGCGGCTACACCTTC. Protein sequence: CSAVLSGYTF.

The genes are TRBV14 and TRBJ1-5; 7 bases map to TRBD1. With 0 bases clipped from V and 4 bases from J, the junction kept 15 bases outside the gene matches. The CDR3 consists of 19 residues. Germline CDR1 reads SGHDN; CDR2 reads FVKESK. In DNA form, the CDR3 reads TGTGCCAGCAGCCAAGATCACTGGCAGGGGGAAGGTGGTAATCAGCCCCAGCATTTT. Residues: CASSQDHWQGEGGNQPQHF.

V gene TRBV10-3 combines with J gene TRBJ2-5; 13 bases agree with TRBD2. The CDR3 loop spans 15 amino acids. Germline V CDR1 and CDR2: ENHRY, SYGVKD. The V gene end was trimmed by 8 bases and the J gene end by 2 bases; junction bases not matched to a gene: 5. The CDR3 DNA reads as TGTGCCATCTCCGGACTAGCGGGGGTGCAAGAGACCCAGTACTTC. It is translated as CAISGLAGVQETQYF.

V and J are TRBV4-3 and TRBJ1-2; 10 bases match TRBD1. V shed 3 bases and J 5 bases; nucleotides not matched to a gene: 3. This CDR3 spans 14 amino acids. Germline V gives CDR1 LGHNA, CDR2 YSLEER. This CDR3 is CASSHRTGGYGYTF. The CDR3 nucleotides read TGCGCCAGCAGCCACAGGACAGGGGGGTATGGCTACACCTTC.

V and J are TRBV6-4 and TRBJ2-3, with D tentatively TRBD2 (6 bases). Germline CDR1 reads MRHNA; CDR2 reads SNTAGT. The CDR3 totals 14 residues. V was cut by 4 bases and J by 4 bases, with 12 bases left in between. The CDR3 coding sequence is TGTGCCAGCAGTGCTTCCGGGGGATCAGATACGCAGTATTTT. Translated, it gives CASSASGGSDTQYF.

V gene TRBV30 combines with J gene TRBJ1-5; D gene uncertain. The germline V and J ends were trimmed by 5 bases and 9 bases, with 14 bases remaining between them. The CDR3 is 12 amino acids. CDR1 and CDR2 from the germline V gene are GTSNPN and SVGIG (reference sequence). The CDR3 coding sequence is TGTGCCTGGGGAGCCAACCGGGGGCCCCAGCATTTT. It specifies CAWGANRGPQHF.

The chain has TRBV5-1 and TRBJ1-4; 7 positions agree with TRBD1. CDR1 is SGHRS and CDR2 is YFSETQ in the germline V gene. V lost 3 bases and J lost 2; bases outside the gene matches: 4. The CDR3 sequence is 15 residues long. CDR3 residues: CASSSGGRTNEKLFF. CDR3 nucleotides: TGCGCCAGCAGCTCAGGGGGTCGGACTAATGAAAAACTGTTTTTT.

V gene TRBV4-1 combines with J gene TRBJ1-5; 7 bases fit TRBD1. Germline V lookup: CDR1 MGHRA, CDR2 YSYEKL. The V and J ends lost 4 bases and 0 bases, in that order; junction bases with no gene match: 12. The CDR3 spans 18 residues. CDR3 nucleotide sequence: TGCGCCAGCAGCCCTCCCTCGGGACAGCTAGATAGCAATCAGCCCCAGCATTTT. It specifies CASSPPSGQLDSNQPQHF.

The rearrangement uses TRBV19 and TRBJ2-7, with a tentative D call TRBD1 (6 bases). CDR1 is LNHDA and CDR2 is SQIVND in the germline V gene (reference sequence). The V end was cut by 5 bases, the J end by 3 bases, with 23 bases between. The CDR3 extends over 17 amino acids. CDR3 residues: CASSENVQGLIFYEQYF. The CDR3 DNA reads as TGTGCCAGTAGTGAGAACGTACAGGGCCTAATATTCTACGAGCAGTACTTC.

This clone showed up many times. The CDR3 DNA reads TGTGCCAGCTCACCACGCGGCCCGCCCGAGCCTGGCTACACCTTC. Translation gives CASSPRGPPEPGYTF. This chain joins TRBV18 and TRBJ1-2; D is unclear. The CDR3 is made up of 15 amino acids. Germline loops: CDR1 KGHSH, CDR2 LQKENI. V shed 1 base and J shed 7 bases, with 16 bases lying between them. The full variable domain, rest sourced from reference TRBV18 and TRBJ1-2, is NAGVMQNPRHLVRRRGQEARLRCSPMKGHSHVYWYRQLPEEGLKFMVYLQKENIIDESGMPKERFSAEFPKEGPSILRIQQVVRGDSAAYFCASSPRGPPEPGYTFGSGTRLTVV.

The CDR3 is CASSLVTYGDYTF. CDR3 in DNA: TGTGCCAGCAGCTTGGTTACCTACGGGGATTACACCTTC. The chain joins TRBV5-4 to TRBJ1-2, with no clear D. CDR3 length equals 13 residues. Germline V gene lookup returns CDR1 SGHNT and CDR2 YYREEE (reference sequence). V lost 0 bases to trimming and J lost 11 bases, with 14 bases between them.

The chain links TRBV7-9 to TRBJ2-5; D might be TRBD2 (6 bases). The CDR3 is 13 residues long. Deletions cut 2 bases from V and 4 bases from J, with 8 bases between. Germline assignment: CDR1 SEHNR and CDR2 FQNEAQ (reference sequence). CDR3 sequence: CASSLWGGETQYF. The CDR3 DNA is TGTGCCAGCAGCTTATGGGGAGGAGAGACCCAGTACTTC.

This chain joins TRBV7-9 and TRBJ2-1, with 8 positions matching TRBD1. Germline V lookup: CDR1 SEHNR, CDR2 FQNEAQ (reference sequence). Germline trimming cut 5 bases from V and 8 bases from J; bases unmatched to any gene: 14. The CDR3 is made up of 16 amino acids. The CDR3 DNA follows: TGTGCCAGCAGCCCGGCAGGGGGCTTATCTAGGCATGAGCAGTTCTTC. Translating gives CASSPAGGLSRHEQFF. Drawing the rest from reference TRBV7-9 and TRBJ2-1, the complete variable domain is DTGVSQNPRHKITKRGQNVTFRCDPISEHNRLYWYRQTLGQGPEFLTYFQNEAQLEKSRLLSDRFSAERPKGSFSTLEIQRTEQGDSAMYLCASSPAGGLSRHEQFFGPGTRLTVL.

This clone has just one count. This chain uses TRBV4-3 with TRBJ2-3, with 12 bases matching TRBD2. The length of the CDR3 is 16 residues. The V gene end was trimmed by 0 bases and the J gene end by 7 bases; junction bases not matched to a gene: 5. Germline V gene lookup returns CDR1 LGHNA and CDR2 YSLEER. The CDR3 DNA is TGCGCCAGCAGCCAAGAGCCTAGCGGGGGGGCCAATACGCAGTATTTT. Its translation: CASSQEPSGGANTQYF.

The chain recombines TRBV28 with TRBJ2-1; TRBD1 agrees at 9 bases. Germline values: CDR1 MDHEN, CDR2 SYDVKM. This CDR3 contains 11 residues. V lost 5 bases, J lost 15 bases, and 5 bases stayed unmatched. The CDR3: CASSVTGGRFF. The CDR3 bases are TGTGCCAGCAGTGTAACAGGGGGCAGGTTCTTC.

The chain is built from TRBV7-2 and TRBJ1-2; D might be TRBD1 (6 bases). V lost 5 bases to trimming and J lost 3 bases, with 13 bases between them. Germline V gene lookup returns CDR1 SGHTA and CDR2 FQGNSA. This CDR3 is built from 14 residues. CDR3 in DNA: TGTGCCAGCAGCCTAGGGGGACAACACTATGGCTACACCTTC. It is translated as CASSLGGQHYGYTF.